This T cell receptor (beta chain) was recovered during a study of persistence of HIV-infected CD4 T cells. Sequencing used immunoSEQ version 4 in survey mode. Genomic DNA was diluted to around 10 ng/uL, up to roughly 1 ug per sample. Only in-frame clones appear in the TCRdb table, and some are missing; sequencing was by immunoSEQ multiplex PCR. The profile shows 50,000 to 65,000 clones, less than 85% of them singletons. About this clone: Its antigen is not identified.

Points from the study as a whole: CMV- and Gag-responding cells had lower TCRbeta richness than CD3/CD28-responding cells.

Germline V lookup: CDR1 MNHEY, CDR2 SVGAGI. V lost 7 bases and J 5 bases, leaving 18 bases between the germline ends. The length of the CDR3 is 14 residues. An overlapping HIV-1 Gag peptide pool stimulated these cells at 0.95 to 1 ug/peptide/mL. Memory cells lacking CD40L and CD69 with high CD45RO were sorted. CD8+ T cells were removed from PBMCs prior to stimulation. For around 19 hours, CD8-depleted PBMCs received anti-CD28/CD49d costimulation, a CD40-blocking antibody and enfuvirtide. The receptor was isolated from an adult man with HIV who was CMV-seropositive. This sequence joins TRBV6-5 and TRBJ2-7; D could derive from TRBD1 or TRBD2 (5 bases each). The sequenced sample was CD4+ T cells sorted from PBMCs after approximately 20-hour stimulation, obtained from a patient who received antiretroviral therapy. This chain's CDR3 is CASTLFRDGNEQYF. In nucleotides, the CDR3 is TGTGCCAGCACTCTCTTTCGGGACGGCAACGAGCAGTACTTC.